This T cell receptor (beta chain) was recorded in a study of blood T cell repertoires in COVID-19. The wider study: Samples came from the United States, Italy and Spain, spanning acute and convalescent COVID-19. T cells, B-cell-depleted T cells, or PBMCs provided the cDNA or gDNA that served as material.

V dropped 2 bases and J dropped 2 bases, with 19 bases sitting between them. This CDR3 contains 17 residues. Germline loops: CDR1 SGHTA, CDR2 FQGNSA. Per the original data handling: Amplification from reference gene primers served as the basis for estimated nucleated cell counts. Sequencing was performed with immunoSEQ multiplex PCR; in TCRdb, only in-frame clones are kept and a portion is missing. For V, J and clone size, that table is used; D and trimming come from the DNA. The sample records around 260,000 clones, approximately 87% being singletons. The sequence derives from a man aged 55-75 years who had recovered from COVID-19. The material sequenced was peripheral blood. The V gene is TRBV7-2, the J gene TRBJ2-7; tentative D call: TRBD2 (8 bases). CDR3 protein: CASSLPPAGDSTYEQYF. The CDR3 DNA sequence: TGTGCCAGCAGCTTACCCCCAGCGGGGGACAGTACCTACGAGCAGTACTTC. Together with reference TRBV7-2 and TRBJ2-7, the CDR3 gives the full variable domain: GAGVSQSPSNKVTEKGKDVELRCDPISGHTALYWYRQSLGQGLEFLIYFQGNSAPDKSGLPSDRFSAERTGGSVSTLTIQRTQQEDSAVYLCASSLPPAGDSTYEQYFGPGTRLTVT.